One sample yielded the 3 T cell receptor beta chains listed below, sequenced in a study of T cell repertoires in cytomegalovirus infection. Their recognized antigens are unknown. TCRdb itself ran the reads through MiXCR, one entry per CDR3 protein. The table includes around 430,000 distinct CDR3 sequences, approximately 40% detected once. The sequencing used cultured PBMCs, collected from culture after CMV antigen stimulation. The receptors come from a human donor in good health (CMV status not recorded). Some clones in this sample may be carry-over from other donors' samples.

There are a few counts of this clonotype. Here the CDR3 DNA reads TGTGCCAGCAGTTATCGGCCCTCGTGGGGCGATAATGAAAAACTGTTTTTT. Its translation is CASSYRPSWGDNEKLFF. J is TRBJ1-4 and V is TRBV6-6; TRBD1 might be the D (5 bases). This CDR3 comprises 17 residues. V lost 3 bases and J 4 bases, leaving 18 bases between the germline ends. Germline lookup yields CDR1 MNHNY and CDR2 SVGAGI (reference sequence).

The V gene is TRBV7-8, the J gene TRBJ1-5; the D is unclear. The CDR3 has 16 residues. Germline V CDR1 and CDR2: SGHVS, FQNEAQ. The V end was cut by 5 bases, the J end by 1 base, with 15 bases between. The CDR3 nucleotides are TGTGCCAGCAGCCTAAGTCTGGGGTTCAGCAATCAGCCCCAGCATTTT. Its protein is CASSLSLGFSNQPQHF.

The chain combines TRBV7-8 with TRBJ2-1, with a possible D match to TRBD2 (5 bases). CDR1 and CDR2 from the germline V gene are SGHVS and FQNEAQ. V was shortened by 4 bases and J by 5 bases, with 12 bases between the two germline ends. The CDR3 has 14 residues. CDR3 nucleotide sequence: TGTGCCAGCAGCTACCCTAGGGAGAACAATGAGCAGTTCTTC. Amino acids: CASSYPRENNEQFF. The variable domain in full, with the rest retrieved from reference TRBV7-8 and TRBJ2-1, is GAGVSQSPRYKVAKRGQDVALRCDPISGHVSLFWYQQALGQGPEFLTYFQNEAQLDKSGLPSDRFFAERPEGSVSTLKIQRTQQEDSAVYLCASSYPRENNEQFFGPGTRLTVL.